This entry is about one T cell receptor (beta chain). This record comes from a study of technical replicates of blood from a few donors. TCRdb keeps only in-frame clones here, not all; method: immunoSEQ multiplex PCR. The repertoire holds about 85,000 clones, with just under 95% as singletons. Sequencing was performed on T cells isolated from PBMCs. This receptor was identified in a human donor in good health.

DNA for the CDR3: TGCAGTGCTTCCCCCCGGGAAAAACTGTTTTTT. It translates to CSASPREKLFF. The chain is built from TRBV20-1 and TRBJ1-4; D remains unclear. The V and J ends lost 5 bases and 8 bases respectively, with 9 bases between them. Germline values: CDR1 DFQATT, CDR2 SNEGSKA (reference sequence). This CDR3 region has 11 residues.